This T cell receptor beta chain was profiled in a study of human T cells and chemical hapten exposure. Whole-study context: On approximately 2 cm by approximately 2 cm of upper inner arm skin, sensitization was performed with 2% DPC. Study conclusions and caveats: Patch test score tracked positively with PT1 expanded TCR counts.

Time point defined: patch test 2, 6 weeks after DPC sensitization. Treatment given: therapeutic diphenylcyclopropenone sensitization with weekly scalp DPC. Those who donated were patients with alopecia, 18 to 70 years of age, and suitable for DPC. In the source study's methods: TCR counts had a median of approximately 87,000 per sample and spanned roughly 20,000 to 750,000. TCRdb processed the RACE reads anew with MiXCR; each CDR3 protein has one entry. Clone size and V and J calls follow TCRdb, not the original study. This sample has fewer than 100,000 distinct CDR3 sequences, with 9.3% found just once. This clonotype was found many times. Its antigen is undetermined. Between the trimmed V and J ends, which lost 5 bases and 5 bases, there was a span of 13 bases. Germline values: CDR1 DFQATT, CDR2 SNEGSKA (reference sequence). This CDR3 spans 13 amino acids.

This receptor was identified in a woman in her forties with alopecia areata. Some clones in this sample may be carry-over from other donors' samples. This chain uses TRBV20-1 with TRBJ2-1, with no clear D. Sequencing was performed on whole blood, taken in connection with sensitization to the hapten diphenylcyclopropenone (DPC). CDR3 sequence: CSARKATDNEQFF. The CDR3 bases are TGCAGTGCTCGAAAGGCTACTGACAATGAGCAGTTCTTC.